This record covers a single T cell receptor beta chain. Its antigen is unknown. A universal primer site was added by template switching, and unique molecular identifiers were carried by the cDNA. TCRdb itself ran the 5' RACE reads through MiXCR, one entry per CDR3 protein. This repertoire shows 1.5 million to 2 million distinct CDR3 sequences, about 30% found once; its top ten account for 0.27%. The sample is drawn from a study of identical twins. Study conclusions and caveats: Out-of-frame TCR alpha sharing observed in monozygotic twins exceeded model estimates.

V was clipped by 6 bases and J by 4 bases; unmatched bases: 10. The CDR3 sequence is 14 residues long. CDR1 DFQATT and CDR2 SNEGSKA come from the germline V gene (reference sequence). The chain carries TRBV20-1 and TRBJ2-7; 9 nucleotides match TRBD2. This receptor was obtained from a newborn girl in good health. Sequencing was done on a sample of cord blood. CDR3 sequence: CSALGGLALYEQYF. As DNA, the CDR3 is TGCAGTGCACTGGGGGGACTAGCTCTTTACGAGCAGTACTTC.